This T cell receptor beta chain was obtained from a study of OX40 agonist ivuxolimab in advanced cancers. On the study more broadly: Patients were treated with ivuxolimab, an agonistic anti-OX40 (CD134) antibody.

Clones were sequenced by immunoSEQ multiplex PCR, and TCRdb holds only the in-frame ones, with some missing. In the table there are tens of thousands of clones, roughly 86% of which are singletons. CDR3 length: 16 residues. The germline V gene encodes CDR1 SGHRS and CDR2 YFSETQ. Trimming removed 4 bases at V and 2 bases at J, with 19 bases between. The specimen comprised CD4+ or CD8+ T cells sorted from blood, sampled in a trial of the OX40 agonist ivuxolimab. The V gene is TRBV5-1, the J gene TRBJ2-7; tentative D call: TRBD2 (6 bases). The receptor's source is an adult with an advanced solid tumor such as melanoma, head and neck, liver or kidney cancer. The CDR3 coding sequence is TGCGCCAGCAGCCCCGGAGGGGCGGGGATTACCTACGAGCAGTACTTC. As protein: CASSPGGAGITYEQYF.